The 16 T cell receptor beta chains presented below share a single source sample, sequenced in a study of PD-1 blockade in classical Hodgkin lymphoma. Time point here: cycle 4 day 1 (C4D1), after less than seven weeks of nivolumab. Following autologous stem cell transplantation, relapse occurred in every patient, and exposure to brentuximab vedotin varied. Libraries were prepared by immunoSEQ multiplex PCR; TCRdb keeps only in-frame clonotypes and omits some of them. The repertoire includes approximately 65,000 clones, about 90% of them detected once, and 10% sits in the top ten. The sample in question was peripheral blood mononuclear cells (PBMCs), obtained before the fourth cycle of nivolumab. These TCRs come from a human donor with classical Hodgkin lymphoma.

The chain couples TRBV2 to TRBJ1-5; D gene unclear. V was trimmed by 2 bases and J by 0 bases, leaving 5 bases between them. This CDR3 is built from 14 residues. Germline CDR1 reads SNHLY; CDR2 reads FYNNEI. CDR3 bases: TGTGCCAGCAGTGAAAATGATAGCAATCAGCCCCAGCATTTT. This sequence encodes CASSENDSNQPQHF.

The CDR3, as DNA: TGTGCCAGCAGCTTGCGGGAGGACAGGGTGGGTGAAAAACTGTTTTTT. It codes for CASSLREDRVGEKLFF. This chain joins TRBV5-5 and TRBJ1-4; 8 positions agree with TRBD1. Per germline, CDR1 SGHKS and CDR2 YYEKEE (reference sequence). V trimming: 1 base; J trimming: 7 bases; junction bases outside the gene matches: 9. This CDR3 has 16 amino acids.

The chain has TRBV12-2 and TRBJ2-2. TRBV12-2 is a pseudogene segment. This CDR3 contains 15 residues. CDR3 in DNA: TGTGCAAGTCGCTTTGGGCTTCCAGAGGCCGGGGAGCTGTTTTTT. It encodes CASRFGLPEAGELFF.

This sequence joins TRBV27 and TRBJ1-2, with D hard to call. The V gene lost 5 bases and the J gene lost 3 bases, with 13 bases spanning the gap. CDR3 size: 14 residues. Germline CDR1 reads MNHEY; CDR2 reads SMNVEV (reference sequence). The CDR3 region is CASSPENRDYGYTF. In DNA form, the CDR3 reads TGTGCCAGCAGTCCAGAGAATAGGGACTATGGCTACACCTTC.

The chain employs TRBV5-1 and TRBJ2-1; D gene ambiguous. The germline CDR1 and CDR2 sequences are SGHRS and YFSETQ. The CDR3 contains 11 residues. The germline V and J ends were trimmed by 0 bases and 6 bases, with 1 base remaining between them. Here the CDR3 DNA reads TGCGCCAGCAGCTTGGGCAATGAGCAGTTCTTC. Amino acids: CASSLGNEQFF. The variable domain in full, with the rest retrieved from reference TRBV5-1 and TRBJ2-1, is KAGVTQTPRYLIKTRGQQVTLSCSPISGHRSVSWYQQTPGQGLQFLFEYFSETQRNKGNFPGRFSGRQFSNSRSEMNVSTLELGDSALYLCASSLGNEQFFGPGTRLTVL.

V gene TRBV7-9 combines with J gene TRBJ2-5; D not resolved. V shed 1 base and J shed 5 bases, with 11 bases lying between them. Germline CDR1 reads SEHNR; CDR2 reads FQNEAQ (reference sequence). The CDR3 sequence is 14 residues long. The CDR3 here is CASSLVGPAETQYF. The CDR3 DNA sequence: TGTGCCAGCAGCTTAGTGGGTCCTGCGGAGACCCAGTACTTC.

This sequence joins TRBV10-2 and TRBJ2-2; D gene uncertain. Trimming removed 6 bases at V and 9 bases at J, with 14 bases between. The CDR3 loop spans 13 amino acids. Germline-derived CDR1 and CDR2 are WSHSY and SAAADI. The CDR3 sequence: CASSTTGPRELFF. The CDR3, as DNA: TGCGCCAGCAGCACAACTGGTCCCAGGGAGCTGTTTTTT.

CDR3 sequence (DNA): TGTGCCAGCAGCTCCTGGGGACTGGAAGAGACCCAGTACTTC. Amino acid sequence: CASSSWGLEETQYF. The V gene is TRBV5-4, the J gene TRBJ2-5; possible D gene TRBD2, 6 bases. The CDR3 consists of 14 residues. Germline-derived CDR1 and CDR2 are SGHNT and YYREEE (reference sequence). The germline V and J ends were trimmed by 3 bases and 3 bases, with 12 bases remaining between them.

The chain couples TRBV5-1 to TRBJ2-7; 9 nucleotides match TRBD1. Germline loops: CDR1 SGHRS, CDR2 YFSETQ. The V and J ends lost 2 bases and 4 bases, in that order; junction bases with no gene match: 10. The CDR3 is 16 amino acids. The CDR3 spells CASSLARDRVSYEQYF. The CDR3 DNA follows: TGCGCCAGCAGCTTAGCCCGGGACAGGGTATCGTACGAGCAGTACTTC.

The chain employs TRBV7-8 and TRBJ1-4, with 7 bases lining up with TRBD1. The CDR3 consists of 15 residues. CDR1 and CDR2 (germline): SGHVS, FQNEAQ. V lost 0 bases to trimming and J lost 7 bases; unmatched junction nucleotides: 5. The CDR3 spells CASSLAGGLGEKLFF. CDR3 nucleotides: TGTGCCAGCAGCTTAGCAGGGGGCCTGGGTGAAAAACTGTTTTTT.

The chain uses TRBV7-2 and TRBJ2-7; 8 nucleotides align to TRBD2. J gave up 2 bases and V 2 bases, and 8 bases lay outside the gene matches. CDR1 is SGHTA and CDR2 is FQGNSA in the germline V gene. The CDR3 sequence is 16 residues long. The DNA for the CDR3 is TGTGCCAGCAGCTTATCTCCCGCGGGGGGCGCCTACGAGCAGTACTTC. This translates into CASSLSPAGGAYEQYF. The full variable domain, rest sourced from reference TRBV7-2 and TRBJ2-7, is GAGVSQSPSNKVTEKGKDVELRCDPISGHTALYWYRQSLGQGLEFLIYFQGNSAPDKSGLPSDRFSAERTGGSVSTLTIQRTQQEDSAVYLCASSLSPAGGAYEQYFGPGTRLTVT.

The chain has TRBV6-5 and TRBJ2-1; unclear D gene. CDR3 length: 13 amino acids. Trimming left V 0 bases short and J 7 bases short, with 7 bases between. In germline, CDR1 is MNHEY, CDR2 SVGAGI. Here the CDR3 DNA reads TGTGCCAGCAGTTACTCAAGTGAAAATGAGCAGTTCTTC. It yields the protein CASSYSSENEQFF.

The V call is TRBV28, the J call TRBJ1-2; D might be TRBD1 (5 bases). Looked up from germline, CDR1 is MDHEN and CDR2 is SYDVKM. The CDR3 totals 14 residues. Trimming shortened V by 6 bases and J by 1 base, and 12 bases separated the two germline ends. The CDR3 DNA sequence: TGTGCCAGCAGCCTCCAGACAGATAACTATGGCTACACCTTC. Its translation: CASSLQTDNYGYTF.

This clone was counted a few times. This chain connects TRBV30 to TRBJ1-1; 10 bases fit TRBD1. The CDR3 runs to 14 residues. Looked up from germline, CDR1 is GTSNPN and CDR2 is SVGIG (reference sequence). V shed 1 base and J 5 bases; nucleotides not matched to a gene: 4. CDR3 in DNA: TGTGCCTGGAGTGCCGGGACAGGGGTGACTGAAGCTTTCTTT. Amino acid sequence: CAWSAGTGVTEAFF.

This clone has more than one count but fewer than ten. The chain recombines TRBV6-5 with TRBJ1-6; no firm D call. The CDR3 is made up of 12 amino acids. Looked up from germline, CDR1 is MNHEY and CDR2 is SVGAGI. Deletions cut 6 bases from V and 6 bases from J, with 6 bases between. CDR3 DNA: TGTGCCAGCAGCAAACTTAATTCACCCCTCCACTTT. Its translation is CASSKLNSPLHF.

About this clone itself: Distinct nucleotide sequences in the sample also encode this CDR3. CDR3 loop: CSVRTSGGTDTQYF. In DNA, the CDR3 is TGCAGCGTTCGGACTAGCGGGGGCACAGATACGCAGTATTTT. The V call is TRBV29-1, the J call TRBJ2-3, with TRBD2 matching over 12 bases. V was pared by 5 bases and J by 1 base, with 1 base of the junction left unmatched. The CDR3 is 14 residues long. The germline gives CDR1 SQVTM, CDR2 ANQGSEA.